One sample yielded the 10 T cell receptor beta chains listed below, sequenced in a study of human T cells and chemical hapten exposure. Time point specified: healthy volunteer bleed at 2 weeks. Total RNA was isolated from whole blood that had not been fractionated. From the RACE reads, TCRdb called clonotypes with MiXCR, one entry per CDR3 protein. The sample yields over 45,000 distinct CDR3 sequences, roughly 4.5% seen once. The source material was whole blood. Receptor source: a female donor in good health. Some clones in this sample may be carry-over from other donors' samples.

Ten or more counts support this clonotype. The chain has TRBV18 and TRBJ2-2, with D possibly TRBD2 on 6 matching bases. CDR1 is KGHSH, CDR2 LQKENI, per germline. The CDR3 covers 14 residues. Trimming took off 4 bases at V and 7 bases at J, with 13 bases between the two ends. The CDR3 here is CASSRDSRGGELFF. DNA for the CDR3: TGTGCCAGCTCACGGGACTCCCGTGGCGGGGAGCTGTTTTTT.

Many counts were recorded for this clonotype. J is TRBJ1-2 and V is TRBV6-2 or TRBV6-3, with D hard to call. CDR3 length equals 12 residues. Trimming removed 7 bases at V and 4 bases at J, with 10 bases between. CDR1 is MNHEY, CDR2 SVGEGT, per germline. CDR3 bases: TGTGCCAGCAAGGGTCTCATCTATGGCTACACCTTC. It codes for CASKGLIYGYTF.

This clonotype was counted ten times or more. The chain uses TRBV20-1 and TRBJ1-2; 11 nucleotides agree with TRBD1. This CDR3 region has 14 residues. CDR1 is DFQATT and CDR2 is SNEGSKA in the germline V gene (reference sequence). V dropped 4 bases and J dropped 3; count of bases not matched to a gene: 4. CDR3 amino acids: CSATGQGADYGYTF. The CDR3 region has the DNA TGCAGTGCTACCGGACAGGGGGCTGACTATGGCTACACCTTC.

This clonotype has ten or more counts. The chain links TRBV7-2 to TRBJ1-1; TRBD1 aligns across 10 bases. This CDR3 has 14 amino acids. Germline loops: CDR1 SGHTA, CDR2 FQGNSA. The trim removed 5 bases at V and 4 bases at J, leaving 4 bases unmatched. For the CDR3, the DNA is TGTGCCAGCAGCCGGACAGGGGGAGGCACTGAAGCTTTCTTT. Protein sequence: CASSRTGGGTEAFF.

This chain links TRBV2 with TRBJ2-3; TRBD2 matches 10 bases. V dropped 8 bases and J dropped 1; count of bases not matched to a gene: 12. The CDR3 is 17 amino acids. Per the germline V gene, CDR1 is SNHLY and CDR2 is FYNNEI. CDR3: CASHQGLAGVGTDTQYF. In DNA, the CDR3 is TGTGCCAGCCATCAAGGGCTAGCGGGGGTCGGCACAGATACGCAGTATTTT.

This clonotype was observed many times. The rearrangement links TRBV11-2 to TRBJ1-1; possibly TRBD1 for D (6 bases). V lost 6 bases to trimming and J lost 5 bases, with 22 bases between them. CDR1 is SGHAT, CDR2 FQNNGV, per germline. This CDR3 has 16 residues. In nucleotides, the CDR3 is TGTGCCAGCAGGGGGGGGGCAGCCCAGTTCGGGACTGAAGCTTTCTTT. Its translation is CASRGGAAQFGTEAFF.

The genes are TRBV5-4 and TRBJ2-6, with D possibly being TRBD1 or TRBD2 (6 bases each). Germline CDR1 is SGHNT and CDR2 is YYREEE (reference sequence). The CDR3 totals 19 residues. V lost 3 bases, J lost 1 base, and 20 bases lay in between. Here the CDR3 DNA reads TGTGCCAGCAGCTCAGAATTCAGGGGAGGTGGGTCTGGGGCCAACGTCCTGACTTTC. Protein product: CASSSEFRGGGSGANVLTF. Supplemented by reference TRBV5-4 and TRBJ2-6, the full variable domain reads ETGVTQSPTHLIKTRGQQVTLRCSSQSGHNTVSWYQQALGQGPQFIFQYYREEENGRGNFPPRFSGLQFPNYSSELNVNALELDDSALYLCASSSEFRGGGSGANVLTFGAGSRLTVL.

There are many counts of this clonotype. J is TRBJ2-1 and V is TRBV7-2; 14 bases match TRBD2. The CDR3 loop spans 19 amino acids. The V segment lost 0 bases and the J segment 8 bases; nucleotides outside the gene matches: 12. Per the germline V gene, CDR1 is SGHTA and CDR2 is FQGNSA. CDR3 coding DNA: TGTGCCAGCAGCTTAGCCCGACTAGCGGGGGGGCCGGTTAGAGATGAGCAGTTCTTC. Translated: CASSLARLAGGPVRDEQFF.

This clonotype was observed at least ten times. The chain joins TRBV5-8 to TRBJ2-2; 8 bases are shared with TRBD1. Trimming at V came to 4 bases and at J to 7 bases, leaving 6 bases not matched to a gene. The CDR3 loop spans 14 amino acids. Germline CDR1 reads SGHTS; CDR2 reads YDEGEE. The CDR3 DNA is TGTGCCAGCAGCGTGACAGGGGTCGGCGGGGAGCTGTTTTTT. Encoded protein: CASSVTGVGGELFF.

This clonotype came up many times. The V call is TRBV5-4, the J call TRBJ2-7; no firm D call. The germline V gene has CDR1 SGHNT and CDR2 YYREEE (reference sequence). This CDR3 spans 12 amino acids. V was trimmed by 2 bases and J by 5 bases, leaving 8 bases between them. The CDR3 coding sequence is TGTGCCAGCAGCTTCACAGAGGACGAGCAGTACTTC. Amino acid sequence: CASSFTEDEQYF.